This T cell receptor beta chain derives from a study of blood T cell repertoires in COVID-19. For the study at large: The origin of the acute and convalescent COVID-19 samples was the United States, Italy and Spain.

The table came from immunoSEQ multiplex PCR; TCRdb's copy has only in-frame clones and leaves some out. Found here are 15,000 to 25,000 clones, over 90% of them singletons; the top ten hold about 4%. V lost 5 bases to trimming and J lost 6 bases, with 27 bases between them. CDR3 length equals 18 residues. Germline values: CDR1 SGHRS, CDR2 YFSETQ. V usage is TRBV5-1 and J usage is TRBJ2-1; a weak D match, TRBD2 (6 bases). This clonotype was obtained from a woman aged 45-59 years with active COVID-19. Sequencing was performed on peripheral blood. This chain's CDR3 is CASSLEGGILIVGNEQFF. The CDR3 region has the DNA TGCGCCAGCAGTCTGGAGGGCGGAATCCTTATCGTCGGCAATGAGCAGTTCTTC.